This T cell receptor beta chain is from a study of cytomegalovirus exposure and HLA in healthy donors. Only a few counts were recorded for this clone. Looked up from germline, CDR1 is SGDLS and CDR2 is YYNGEE. The J segment lost 6 bases and the V segment lost 0 bases, leaving 1 base of the junction unmatched. The CDR3 length is 14 residues. PCR involved 60 Vbeta and 13 Jbeta primers. The repertoire was sequenced with immunoSEQ multiplex PCR; TCRdb's copy has only in-frame clones and lacks some. Of roughly 120,000 clones in the sample, approximately 15% were seen once. Source material: PBMCs. The sequence derives from a woman younger than 35 in good health and CMV-seronegative. V is TRBV9 and J is TRBJ2-7; 12 bases fit TRBD2. CDR3 region: CASSVASGGAEQYF. Here the CDR3 DNA reads TGTGCCAGCAGCGTAGCTAGCGGGGGGGCCGAGCAGTACTTC.